What follows are 32 T cell receptor beta chains derived from one specimen sequenced in a study of type 1 regulatory T cells. No antigen is known for these receptors. TCRdb itself ran the reads through MiXCR, one entry per CDR3 protein. The sample yields 60,000 to 70,000 distinct CDR3 sequences, about 69% seen once. The source material was cultured T cells, either the whole culture or a sorted T cell fraction (not recorded which). Described subset: Tr1-enriched cell product generated in vitro against host alloantigens. These receptors were obtained from a human donor in good health.

This clonotype was seen a few times. The chain employs TRBV27 and TRBJ1-5; D not certain. The CDR3 is 15 residues long. Germline V gives CDR1 MNHEY, CDR2 SMNVEV (reference sequence). Trimming took 1 base from V and 0 from J, leaving 7 bases between them. In DNA form, the CDR3 reads TGTGCCAGCAGTTTATGGGCCGGTAGCAATCAGCCCCAGCATTTT. Residues: CASSLWAGSNQPQHF.

This clonotype was seen a few times. This sequence joins TRBV4-1 and TRBJ2-7, with D hard to call. Germline V gene lookup returns CDR1 MGHRA and CDR2 YSYEKL. The V end lost 3 bases, the J end lost 6 bases, and 9 bases lay between the germline ends. The CDR3 is made up of 12 amino acids. The CDR3 DNA reads as TGCGCCAGCAGCCACGTCCTTAGCGAGCAGTACTTC. Its translation: CASSHVLSEQYF.

This clonotype was recorded a few times. This chain's CDR3 is CASSYSAPGGNEQFF. The CDR3 coding sequence is TGTGCCAGCAGTTACTCCGCTCCTGGGGGGAATGAGCAGTTCTTC. The chain couples TRBV6-2 or TRBV6-3 to TRBJ2-1, with a weak D call TRBD2 (6 bases). Germline values: CDR1 MNHEY, CDR2 SVGEGT. The CDR3 sequence is 15 residues long. Trimming shortened V by 0 bases and J by 7 bases, and 13 bases separated the two germline ends.

The sample holds one count of this clonotype. V and J are TRBV20-1 and TRBJ2-7, with TRBD1 matching over 8 bases. The CDR3 contains 15 residues. Per germline, CDR1 DFQATT and CDR2 SNEGSKA (reference sequence). The V and J ends lost 5 bases and 3 bases, in that order; junction bases with no gene match: 12. CDR3 in DNA: TGCAGTGCTTTATCACCCGGGACAGGACTCTACGAGCAGTACTTC. Translating it yields CSALSPGTGLYEQYF.

This CDR3 is CASSEPRETQYF. The CDR3 DNA reads TGTGCCAGCAGCGAGCCCCGAGAGACCCAGTACTTC. V gene TRBV9 combines with J gene TRBJ2-5; D remains unclear. The CDR3 contains 12 residues. Germline CDR1 is SGDLS and CDR2 is YYNGEE. Trimming took 3 bases from V and 4 from J, leaving 7 bases between them.

The rearrangement joins TRBV6-4 to TRBJ1-2; D unresolved. Germline V gives CDR1 MRHNA, CDR2 SNTAGT. V lost 3 bases and J 4 bases, leaving 12 bases between the germline ends. The CDR3 has 14 amino acids. CDR3 protein: CASSDSVGSYGYTF. The CDR3 DNA reads as TGTGCCAGCAGTGATTCTGTCGGCAGCTATGGCTACACCTTC.

Only a few counts were recorded for this clonotype. The chain carries TRBV27 and TRBJ1-6; D uncertain. V gave up 6 bases and J gave up 9 bases, with 12 bases separating them. The CDR3 consists of 13 residues. Germline CDR1 MNHEY, CDR2 SMNVEV (reference sequence). DNA for the CDR3: TGTGCCAGCAGACCCCCTGGAGTTTCACCCCTCCACTTT. Translated: CASRPPGVSPLHF.

The chain joins TRBV10-3 to TRBJ1-2; D remains unclear. V was trimmed by 4 bases and J by 4 bases, leaving 7 bases between them. The CDR3 runs 12 residues. Germline V gives CDR1 ENHRY, CDR2 SYGVKD. DNA for the CDR3: TGTGCCATCAGTGCCGTGACCTATGGCTACACCTTC. Translated: CAISAVTYGYTF.

As to this clonotype: A junction boundary mismatches the germline segment, possibly from a read error. The V and J genes are TRBV7-2 and TRBJ2-6; D possibly uses TRBD1 or TRBD2 (5 bases each). Germline CDR1 reads SGHTA; CDR2 reads FQGNSA. The CDR3 has 16 amino acids. The CDR3 loop is CASSLATDSGANVLTF. In nucleotides, the CDR3 is TGTGCCAGTAGCTTAGCGACAGACTCTGGGGCCAACGTCCTGACTTTC.

The V call is TRBV5-4, the J call TRBJ2-1, with TRBD2 as a possible D gene (7 bases). This CDR3 is built from 16 residues. The germline V gene encodes CDR1 SGHNT and CDR2 YYREEE (reference sequence). Trimming left V 0 bases short and J 4 bases short, with 14 bases between. CDR3 DNA: TGTGCCAGCAGCTTGGGAGGGGGGGGAGCATACAATGAGCAGTTCTTC. Translated, it gives CASSLGGGGAYNEQFF.

This rearrangement joins TRBV11-2 to TRBJ2-2, with D possibly TRBD2 on 5 matching bases. V dropped 1 base and J dropped 2 bases, with 11 bases sitting between them. Germline V gene sequence: CDR1 SGHAT, CDR2 FQNNGV. CDR3 length: 16 amino acids. This CDR3 reads CASSLVATQNTGELFF. CDR3 DNA: TGTGCCAGCAGCTTAGTAGCGACACAAAACACCGGGGAGCTGTTTTTT.

In its sample, this clonotype was seen a few times. The CDR3 region is CSARLVNEQYF. CDR3 sequence (DNA): TGCAGTGCTAGACTGGTGAACGAGCAGTACTTC. This rearrangement joins TRBV20-1 to TRBJ2-7, with D uncertain. V was cut by 2 bases and J by 5 bases, with 7 bases left in between. The CDR3 loop spans 11 amino acids. The V gene's germline CDR1 is DFQATT and CDR2 SNEGSKA (reference sequence).

The chain links TRBV3-1 to TRBJ2-1; D remains unclear. CDR1 is LGHDT and CDR2 is YNNKEL in the germline V gene (reference sequence). The CDR3 has 14 amino acids. V shed 0 bases and J shed 10 bases, with 13 bases lying between them. DNA of the CDR3: TGTGCCAGCAGCCAAGATATTTGGCAGGAAGAGCAGTTCTTC. Translating it yields CASSQDIWQEEQFF.

The rearrangement uses TRBV5-1 and TRBJ2-2, with 9 positions matching TRBD1. Germline V gene sequence: CDR1 SGHRS, CDR2 YFSETQ. Trimming at V came to 3 bases and at J to 4 bases, leaving 10 bases not matched to a gene. CDR3 length: 17 amino acids. CDR3 in amino acids: CASSSGTGSGVTGELFF. For the CDR3, the DNA is TGCGCCAGCAGCTCAGGGACAGGGAGCGGCGTCACCGGGGAGCTGTTTTTT. Together with reference TRBV5-1 and TRBJ2-2, the CDR3 gives the full variable domain: KAGVTQTPRYLIKTRGQQVTLSCSPISGHRSVSWYQQTPGQGLQFLFEYFSETQRNKGNFPGRFSGRQFSNSRSEMNVSTLELGDSALYLCASSSGTGSGVTGELFFGEGSRLTVL.

The chain employs TRBV5-1 and TRBJ1-1; D is uncertain. Germline loops: CDR1 SGHRS, CDR2 YFSETQ. The CDR3 spans 13 residues. The V end lost 0 bases, the J end lost 7 bases, and 10 bases lay between the germline ends. CDR3 sequence: CASSLAGEREAFF. The CDR3 DNA follows: TGCGCCAGCAGCTTGGCTGGGGAACGTGAAGCTTTCTTT. The full variable domain, in which reference TRBV5-1 and TRBJ1-1 provide the parts outside the CDR3, is KAGVTQTPRYLIKTRGQQVTLSCSPISGHRSVSWYQQTPGQGLQFLFEYFSETQRNKGNFPGRFSGRQFSNSRSEMNVSTLELGDSALYLCASSLAGEREAFFGQGTRLTVV.

This clonotype showed up just a few times. CDR3 residues: CASSLAVSRGTGELFF. As DNA, the CDR3 is TGTGCCAGCAGCTTAGCCGTTAGCAGAGGCACCGGGGAGCTGTTTTTT. The chain recombines TRBV7-6 with TRBJ2-2; D not certain. Trimming removed 0 bases at V and 4 bases at J, with 12 bases between. The CDR3 is 16 amino acids. Germline CDR1 and CDR2: SGHVS and FNYEAQ.

V and J are TRBV20-1 and TRBJ2-5; 10 nucleotides line up with TRBD2. The CDR3 has 17 residues. CDR1 is DFQATT, CDR2 SNEGSKA, per germline (reference sequence). With 0 bases clipped from V and 4 bases from J, the junction kept 11 bases outside the gene matches. CDR3 protein: CSARDLAGAAEGETQYF. For the CDR3, the DNA is TGCAGTGCTAGAGACCTAGCGGGAGCGGCAGAAGGAGAGACCCAGTACTTC.

The chain uses TRBV24-1 and TRBJ2-1, with 8 bases matching TRBD2. The CDR3 consists of 16 residues. With 4 bases clipped from V and 6 bases from J, the junction kept 10 bases outside the gene matches. Germline values: CDR1 KGHDR, CDR2 SFDVKD. The CDR3 is CATSDPSGSAINEQFF. For the CDR3, the DNA is TGTGCCACCAGTGACCCCAGCGGGAGCGCGATCAATGAGCAGTTCTTC.

V and J are TRBV20-1 and TRBJ2-1; 11 nucleotides line up with TRBD1. The CDR3 runs 15 residues. Trimming at V came to 5 bases and at J to 7 bases, leaving 10 bases not matched to a gene. The germline V gene has CDR1 DFQATT and CDR2 SNEGSKA (reference sequence). CDR3 loop: CSAASGQGATNEQFF. DNA for the CDR3: TGCAGTGCTGCAAGCGGACAGGGGGCGACGAATGAGCAGTTCTTC.

The V call is TRBV6-6, the J call TRBJ2-7; TRBD1 matches at 10 bases. Germline-derived CDR1 and CDR2 are MNHNY and SVGAGI (reference sequence). V was pared by 6 bases and J by 4 bases, with 3 bases of the junction left unmatched. The CDR3 covers 13 residues. The CDR3 coding sequence is TGTGCCAGCAGGACAGGGGGCGCATACGAGCAGTACTTC. It is translated as CASRTGGAYEQYF.

The gene calls are TRBV24-1 and TRBJ1-6; D remains ambiguous. This CDR3 is built from 12 residues. In germline, CDR1 is KGHDR, CDR2 SFDVKD. Trimming pared 2 bases from V and 9 bases from J, leaving 4 bases between. Here the CDR3 reads CATSDSGSPLHF. The CDR3 nucleotides read TGTGCCACCAGTGATTCAGGTTCACCCCTCCACTTT.

The rearrangement links TRBV20-1 to TRBJ1-6; TRBD1 aligns across 11 bases. V was pared by 6 bases and J by 10 bases, with 5 bases of the junction left unmatched. This CDR3 has 13 amino acids. The germline CDR1 and CDR2 sequences are DFQATT and SNEGSKA (reference sequence). The CDR3 protein is CSAGRTGGSPLHF. The CDR3 bases are TGCAGTGCGGGTAGGACAGGGGGCTCACCCCTCCACTTT.

V is TRBV10-3 and J is TRBJ2-2; no reliable D call. CDR3 size: 15 residues. Germline V lookup: CDR1 ENHRY, CDR2 SYGVKD. The V end was cut by 4 bases, the J end by 5 bases, with 14 bases between. In DNA form, the CDR3 reads TGTGCCATCAGTGGGGCAAATTGGGAAACCGGGGAGCTGTTTTTT. Its translation is CAISGANWETGELFF.

This clonotype was observed a few times. The chain recombines TRBV27 with TRBJ1-1; no definite D call. This CDR3 spans 14 amino acids. The ends were cut back, 6 bases at V and 4 bases at J, with 15 bases in the middle. The germline V gene encodes CDR1 MNHEY and CDR2 SMNVEV (reference sequence). The CDR3 DNA is TGTGCCAGCAGCGTAGGGCTCCGGAGCACTGAAGCTTTCTTT. It yields the protein CASSVGLRSTEAFF.

The CDR3 reads CASSLVTGAYGYTF. CDR3 DNA: TGTGCCAGCAGCTTAGTTACAGGGGCCTATGGCTACACCTTC. The chain recombines TRBV11-2 with TRBJ1-2; 7 positions agree with TRBD1. The germline V gene encodes CDR1 SGHAT and CDR2 FQNNGV. Trimming took 1 base from V and 4 from J; bases not matched to a gene: 3. The CDR3 has 14 amino acids.

The gene calls are TRBV30 and TRBJ1-1; D remains ambiguous. This CDR3 has 15 residues. V was pared by 1 base and J by 0 bases, with 12 bases between. From germline, CDR1 is GTSNPN and CDR2 SVGIG (reference sequence). The CDR3 protein is CAWSEPAMLNTEAFF. The CDR3 DNA follows: TGTGCCTGGAGTGAACCGGCAATGTTGAACACTGAAGCTTTCTTT.

This chain links TRBV12-3 or TRBV12-4 with TRBJ1-6; 10 positions agree with TRBD1. V shed 5 bases and J 3 bases; nucleotides not matched to a gene: 4. CDR3 length equals 16 residues. CDR3 bases: TGTGCCAGCAGTCTCCGGACAGGGGGCTATAATTCACCCCTCCACTTT. This codes for CASSLRTGGYNSPLHF.

The chain is built from TRBV20-1 and TRBJ1-6, with a possible D match to TRBD1 (5 bases). Germline loops: CDR1 DFQATT, CDR2 SNEGSKA (reference sequence). The V gene lost 6 bases and the J gene lost 10 bases, with 16 bases spanning the gap. The CDR3 extends over 13 amino acids. Here the CDR3 DNA reads TGCAGTGCCCGAGGCGGGGGGGAATCACCCCTCCACTTT. Translating gives CSARGGGESPLHF.

The chain combines TRBV5-1 with TRBJ2-1; TRBD1 is a possible D gene (6 bases). The V end was cut by 4 bases, the J end by 8 bases, with 31 bases between. Germline CDR1 and CDR2: SGHRS and YFSETQ. The CDR3 has 19 amino acids. CDR3 protein: CASSPSGRLGHRGIHEQFF. In nucleotides, the CDR3 is TGCGCCAGCAGCCCAAGTGGCAGGCTGGGACATCGTGGGATCCATGAGCAGTTCTTC.

This clonotype was recorded a few times. The chain employs TRBV6-5 and TRBJ1-6, with D maybe TRBD1 (5 bases). The V and J ends lost 5 bases and 7 bases respectively, with 12 bases between them. This CDR3 is built from 14 residues. CDR1 is MNHEY, CDR2 SVGAGI, per germline. CDR3 nucleotides: TGTGCCAGCAGTCAGAGGGGAGGCAATTCACCCCTCCACTTT. Translated, it gives CASSQRGGNSPLHF.

This clonotype has only one observation. DNA of the CDR3: TGTGCCAGCAGCCGGGACCCGAGCACAGATACGCAGTATTTT. Amino acid sequence: CASSRDPSTDTQYF. This chain uses TRBV5-5 with TRBJ2-3; D may correspond to TRBD1 or TRBD2 (5 bases each). CDR3 size: 14 residues. V shed 4 bases and J shed 0 bases, with 9 bases lying between them. CDR1 and CDR2 (germline): SGHKS, YYEKEE (reference sequence).

This sequence joins TRBV28 and TRBJ2-7, with 8 positions matching TRBD1. CDR1 is MDHEN, CDR2 SYDVKM, per germline. The V and J ends lost 4 bases and 9 bases, in that order; junction bases with no gene match: 2. CDR3 size: 11 residues. The CDR3 DNA reads TGTGCCAGCAGTTCAGGGGGCGCGCAGTACTTC. Its protein is CASSSGGAQYF.